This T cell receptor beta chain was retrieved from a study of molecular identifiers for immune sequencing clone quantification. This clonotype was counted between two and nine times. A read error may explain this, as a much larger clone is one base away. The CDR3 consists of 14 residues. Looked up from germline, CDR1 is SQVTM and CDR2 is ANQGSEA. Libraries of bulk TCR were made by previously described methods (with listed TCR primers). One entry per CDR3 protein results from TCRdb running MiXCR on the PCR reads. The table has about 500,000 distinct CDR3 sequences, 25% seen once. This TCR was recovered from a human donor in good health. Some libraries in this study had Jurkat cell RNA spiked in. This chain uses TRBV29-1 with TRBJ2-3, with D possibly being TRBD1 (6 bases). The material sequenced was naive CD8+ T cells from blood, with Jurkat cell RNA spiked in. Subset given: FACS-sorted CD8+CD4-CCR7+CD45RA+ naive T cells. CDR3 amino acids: CSVRPSRGPDAQYF. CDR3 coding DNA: TGCAGCGTTCGGCCCTCCAGGGGACCAGATGCGCAGTATTTT.